Below, 8 T cell receptor beta chains from the same sample are listed, as sequenced in a study of blood T cells in healthy people across ages. Then a second PCR, running roughly 7 to 12 cycles, was carried out with a sample-barcoded 5' primer and a J-beta primer mix. TCRdb re-derived calls from the 5' RACE reads in MiXCR, one entry per CDR3 protein. The sample includes about 970,000 distinct CDR3 sequences, approximately 50% of them seen just once. Material for sequencing was blood. Receptors originate from a woman aged 60 to 75 in good health.

The V gene is TRBV7-9, the J gene TRBJ2-4; 7 bases line up with TRBD1. V shed 4 bases, J shed 0 bases, and the junction held 9 bases outside the gene matches. Germline lookup yields CDR1 SEHNR and CDR2 FQNEAQ (reference sequence). The CDR3 runs to 17 residues. The CDR3 loop reads CASSSIGTAIAKNIQYF. CDR3 bases: TGTGCCAGCAGCTCGATCGGGACAGCGATAGCCAAAAACATTCAGTACTTC. Complete variable domain (other parts from reference TRBV7-9 and TRBJ2-4): DTGVSQNPRHKITKRGQNVTFRCDPISEHNRLYWYRQTLGQGPEFLTYFQNEAQLEKSRLLSDRFSAERPKGSFSTLEIQRTEQGDSAMYLCASSSIGTAIAKNIQYFGAGTRLSVL.

The chain is built from TRBV10-2 and TRBJ1-2, with D possibly being TRBD1 (5 bases). The CDR3 is 11 residues long. The germline V gene encodes CDR1 WSHSY and CDR2 SAAADI. The V end lost 8 bases, the J end lost 4 bases, and 8 bases lay between the germline ends. The CDR3 here is CASWGGYGYTF. DNA for the CDR3: TGCGCCAGCTGGGGCGGCTATGGCTACACCTTC.

The chain uses TRBV11-3 and TRBJ2-1; 7 nucleotides line up with TRBD1. Looked up from germline, CDR1 is SGHNT and CDR2 is YENEEA. This CDR3 contains 16 residues. V was pared by 5 bases and J by 4 bases, with 11 bases of the junction left unmatched. For the CDR3, the DNA is TGTGCCAGCAGCCCGAGGGACAGCCCTTCATACAATGAGCAGTTCTTC. Translated: CASSPRDSPSYNEQFF.

This clonotype has more than one count but fewer than ten. This chain uses TRBV20-1 with TRBJ2-7; TRBD1 matches 9 bases. With V trimmed by 7 bases and J by 3 bases, 1 base remained unmatched. This CDR3 has 11 residues. From germline, CDR1 is DFQATT and CDR2 SNEGSKA (reference sequence). In DNA form, the CDR3 reads TGCAGTGGACAGGGGGTCTACGAGCAGTACTTC. Translated: CSGQGVYEQYF.

The genes are TRBV7-2 and TRBJ1-5, with 7 bases identical to TRBD1. The CDR3 runs to 14 residues. Germline V gene sequence: CDR1 SGHTA, CDR2 FQGNSA. The trim removed 5 bases at V and 6 bases at J, leaving 7 bases unmatched. For the CDR3, the DNA is TGTGCCAGCAGCCCTGGACAGGTTTTTCAGCCCCAGCATTTT. Amino acids: CASSPGQVFQPQHF.

This clonotype was observed once. This chain uses TRBV6-2 or TRBV6-3 with TRBJ1-5; D uncertain. V was trimmed by 5 bases and J by 7 bases, leaving 12 bases between them. This CDR3 comprises 13 residues. Germline V gene data show CDR1 as MNHEY and CDR2 as SVGEGT. CDR3 sequence reads: CASSRTAGQPQHF. Here the CDR3 DNA reads TGTGCCAGCAGTCGGACCGCTGGGCAGCCCCAGCATTTT.

This clonotype was recorded at least ten times. This chain links TRBV7-6 with TRBJ1-2; 7 bases line up with TRBD1. The J segment lost 4 bases and the V segment lost 5 bases, leaving 4 bases of the junction unmatched. The length of the CDR3 is 13 residues. Germline values: CDR1 SGHVS, CDR2 FNYEAQ. The CDR3 coding sequence is TGTGCCAGCAGCCCCGGACAGGTCTATGGCTACACCTTC. Its protein product is CASSPGQVYGYTF.

The chain recombines TRBV7-2 with TRBJ1-2; D possibly corresponds to TRBD1 (5 bases). Germline V gives CDR1 SGHTA, CDR2 FQGNSA. The CDR3 has 14 amino acids. V was pared by 1 base and J by 4 bases, with 10 bases between. The CDR3 region is CASSLERGSYGYTF. The CDR3 DNA reads TGTGCCAGCAGCTTAGAGAGGGGAAGCTATGGCTACACCTTC.